One sample yielded the 24 T cell receptor beta chains listed below, sequenced in a study of Ad26.COV2.S vaccination and SARS-CoV-2 variants. The treatment denotes: over 15 received Ad26.COV2.S at low or high dose, single or two shots; five or six received placebo; per-sample allocation not given. Collection of the samples took place on day 63 after the first injection of vaccine or placebo. Using immunoSEQ multiplex PCR, the repertoire was profiled, and TCRdb retains in-frame clones only, with some absent. Among more than 400,000 clones listed, 92% were seen once. Specimen: peripheral blood, collected in a trial of Ad26.COV2.S vaccine versus placebo. The receptors come from a person between 18 and 59 years old who received the Ad26.COV2.S COVID-19 vaccine or a placebo.

The V gene is TRBV3-1 (or the pseudogene TRBV3-2), the J gene TRBJ2-1; 15 nucleotides agree with TRBD2. V shed 5 bases, J shed 7 bases, and the junction held 6 bases outside the gene matches. Germline CDR1 reads LGHDT; CDR2 reads YNNKEL (reference sequence). The CDR3 is 16 residues long. The DNA for the CDR3 is TGTGCCAGCAGCTACGGGACTAGCGGGGGGTTTAATGAGCAGTTCTTC. This sequence encodes CASSYGTSGGFNEQFF.

This clone was detected once. This chain uses TRBV7-9 with TRBJ2-2; D may be TRBD1 (5 bases). Between the trimmed V and J ends, which lost 4 bases and 3 bases, there was a span of 15 bases. The CDR3 runs to 16 residues. Germline V CDR1 and CDR2: SEHNR, FQNEAQ (reference sequence). Here the CDR3 DNA reads TGTGCCAGCAGCTCAAATTACCAGACAGACACCGGGGAGCTGTTTTTT. It specifies CASSSNYQTDTGELFF.

This chain connects TRBV28 to TRBJ1-5; 10 nucleotides agree with TRBD1. Germline V CDR1 and CDR2: MDHEN, SYDVKM. The CDR3 extends over 16 amino acids. V lost 4 bases to trimming and J lost 4 bases; unmatched junction nucleotides: 7. The CDR3 DNA reads as TGTGCCAGCAGTTCACGACAGGGGGCGATGAATCAGCCCCAGCATTTT. Translated: CASSSRQGAMNQPQHF.

The sample holds one count of this clone. The chain employs TRBV7-2 and TRBJ1-5; D gene ambiguous. Trimming left V 1 base short and J 6 bases short, with 13 bases between. The CDR3 has 15 residues. CDR1 and CDR2 from the germline V gene are SGHTA and FQGNSA. The CDR3 DNA follows: TGTGCCAGCAGCTTAGGTTGGCCTACTCGTCAGCCCCAGCATTTT. Amino acids: CASSLGWPTRQPQHF.

The chain uses TRBV19 and TRBJ1-4; D is perhaps TRBD1 (5 bases). Trimming removed 3 bases at V and 13 bases at J, with 15 bases between. Germline CDR1 is LNHDA and CDR2 is SQIVND (reference sequence). The length of the CDR3 is 13 residues. CDR3 nucleotide sequence: TGTGCCAGTAGTATGTTACCCGGCGGGGGACTGTTTTTT. It translates to CASSMLPGGGLFF. The full variable domain, in which reference TRBV19 and TRBJ1-4 provide the parts outside the CDR3, is DGGITQSPKYLFRKEGQNVTLSCEQNLNHDAMYWYRQDPGQGLRLIYYSQIVNDFQKGDIAEGYSVSREKKESFPLTVTSAQKNPTAFYLCASSMLPGGGLFFGSGTQLSVL.

The chain links TRBV5-6 to TRBJ1-1; D call uncertain. CDR3 length: 15 residues. V was pared by 0 bases and J by 4 bases, with 13 bases between. From germline, CDR1 is SGHDT and CDR2 YYEEEE. In DNA form, the CDR3 reads TGTGCCAGCAGCTTGGCGGGCGAGTCGAGCACTGAAGCTTTCTTT. This encodes CASSLAGESSTEAFF.

The V call is TRBV27, the J call TRBJ2-7; 7 bases are a match to TRBD1. V dropped 4 bases and J dropped 5; count of bases not matched to a gene: 11. The V gene's germline CDR1 is MNHEY and CDR2 SMNVEV (reference sequence). There are 15 residues in the CDR3. CDR3 loop: CASSSTGWEYDEQYF. CDR3 sequence (DNA): TGTGCCAGCAGTTCGACAGGGTGGGAGTACGACGAGCAGTACTTC.

V and J are TRBV10-3 and TRBJ1-1; 8 bases line up with TRBD1. This CDR3 has 15 amino acids. With 2 bases clipped from V and 4 bases from J, the junction kept 6 bases outside the gene matches. Looked up from germline, CDR1 is ENHRY and CDR2 is SYGVKD. CDR3 amino acids: CAISEAGGLVTEAFF. CDR3 sequence (DNA): TGTGCCATCAGTGAGGCAGGGGGCTTGGTCACTGAAGCTTTCTTT.

The chain couples TRBV25-1 to TRBJ2-1, with TRBD2 identical over 15 bases. The V gene's germline CDR1 is MGHDK and CDR2 SYGVNS. J lost 9 bases, V lost 3 bases, and 9 bases had no gene match. There are 17 residues in the CDR3. CDR3 in DNA: TGTGCCAGCAGTGACTCCCGGACTAGCGGGGGGGCGGGTGAGCAGTTCTTC. Translation: CASSDSRTSGGAGEQFF.

This clone has only a few counts. The chain links TRBV7-2 to TRBJ1-2; D is perhaps TRBD1 (5 bases). Trimming left V 1 base short and J 4 bases short, with 10 bases between. The germline V gene has CDR1 SGHTA and CDR2 FQGNSA. The CDR3 runs to 14 residues. In DNA, the CDR3 is TGTGCCAGCAGCTTAGTTGGACAAAGCTATGGCTACACCTTC. It is translated as CASSLVGQSYGYTF.

The chain employs TRBV4-1 and TRBJ2-7; D gene unclear. V was cut by 1 base and J by 3 bases, with 10 bases left in between. The CDR3 sequence is 14 residues long. The germline V gene has CDR1 MGHRA and CDR2 YSYEKL. The CDR3 coding sequence is TGCGCCAGCAGCCAAGTGGTACAGAACTACGAGCAGTACTTC. Translating it yields CASSQVVQNYEQYF.

The rearrangement links TRBV28 to TRBJ2-4; D possibly matches TRBD1 or TRBD2 (5 bases each). CDR1 is MDHEN and CDR2 is SYDVKM in the germline V gene. The CDR3 contains 14 residues. V lost 8 bases and J lost 5, with 16 bases in between. The CDR3 sequence: CASQDRGPENIQYF. DNA for the CDR3: TGTGCCAGCCAAGATAGGGGACCCGAAAACATTCAGTACTTC.

The chain has TRBV15 and TRBJ2-5; TRBD1 matches at 12 bases. Per germline, CDR1 LNHNV and CDR2 YYDKDF (reference sequence). V trimming: 2 bases; J trimming: 6 bases; junction bases outside the gene matches: 7. This CDR3 is 16 amino acids long. CDR3 region: CATSRTGTGGLKTQYF. In DNA, the CDR3 is TGTGCCACCAGCAGAACCGGGACAGGGGGCCTGAAGACCCAGTACTTC.

V and J are TRBV6-1 and TRBJ2-6; TRBD1 agrees at 7 bases. This CDR3 is 17 amino acids long. Germline V gene data show CDR1 as MNHNS and CDR2 as SASEGT. Trimming cost V 4 bases and J 0 bases; bases outside gene matches: 6. CDR3 bases: TGTGCCAGCAGTGGGGACAGAAGGCCCTCTGGGGCCAACGTCCTGACTTTC. Amino acid sequence: CASSGDRRPSGANVLTF.

V is TRBV5-5 and J is TRBJ2-1; TRBD1 matches 8 bases. CDR3 length equals 15 residues. CDR1 and CDR2 from the germline V gene are SGHKS and YYEKEE (reference sequence). J gave up 7 bases and V 4 bases, and 10 bases lay outside the gene matches. The CDR3 sequence is CASSPRTGLLNEQFF. Here the CDR3 DNA reads TGTGCCAGCAGCCCGCGGACAGGGTTACTAAATGAGCAGTTCTTC.

The chain joins TRBV3-1 (or the pseudogene TRBV3-2) to TRBJ2-5; 9 bases match TRBD2. The CDR3 spans 16 residues. Germline V CDR1 and CDR2: LGHDT, YNNKEL (reference sequence). The V gene end was trimmed by 0 bases and the J gene end by 5 bases; junction bases not matched to a gene: 7. Here the CDR3 DNA reads TGTGCCAGCAGCCAAGATCTGGCGGGGGGGCCGGAGACCCAGTACTTC. As protein: CASSQDLAGGPETQYF.

This rearrangement joins TRBV3-1 (or the pseudogene TRBV3-2) to TRBJ2-1, with 12 bases identical to TRBD2. The CDR3 covers 16 residues. Looked up from germline, CDR1 is LGHDT and CDR2 is YNNKEL (reference sequence). V trimming: 5 bases; J trimming: 1 base; junction bases outside the gene matches: 3. CDR3 sequence (DNA): TGTGCCAGCAGCAGGGGACTAGCGGGTTCCTACAATGAGCAGTTCTTC. Amino acids: CASSRGLAGSYNEQFF.

The chain combines TRBV10-2 with TRBJ1-1, with D possibly TRBD1 on 5 matching bases. Germline loops: CDR1 WSHSY, CDR2 SAAADI. V was clipped by 7 bases and J by 1 base, with 10 bases between them. CDR3 length: 13 residues. The CDR3, as DNA: TGCGCCAGCACGGGGCAAGCGAACACTGAAGCTTTCTTT. The encoded protein is CASTGQANTEAFF.

The chain couples TRBV2 to TRBJ2-2, with D unresolved. This CDR3 has 15 residues. Trimming took 7 bases from V and 1 from J, leaving 13 bases between them. The germline CDR1 and CDR2 sequences are SNHLY and FYNNEI. In DNA, the CDR3 is TGTGCCAGCACTCGAAGTGGCCGGAACACCGGGGAGCTGTTTTTT. It yields the protein CASTRSGRNTGELFF.

The chain combines TRBV30 with TRBJ2-1; D may correspond to TRBD1 or TRBD2 (5 bases each). Germline V gives CDR1 GTSNPN, CDR2 SVGIG (reference sequence). The length of the CDR3 is 12 residues. V was trimmed by 2 bases and J by 5 bases, leaving 7 bases between them. The chain's CDR3 is CAWSRDDNEQFF. The CDR3 nucleotides are TGTGCCTGGAGTCGGGACGACAATGAGCAGTTCTTC.

J is TRBJ1-2 and V is TRBV4-3, with TRBD1 identical over 7 bases. Germline lookup yields CDR1 LGHNA and CDR2 YSLEER. The CDR3 length is 15 residues. The V gene end was trimmed by 2 bases and the J gene end by 4 bases; junction bases not matched to a gene: 7. The CDR3 bases are TGCGCCAGCAGCCAAAGTATGGACAGGCTCTATGGCTACACCTTC. Its translation: CASSQSMDRLYGYTF.

The J gene is TRBJ1-1, the V gene TRBV14; no reliable D call. This CDR3 has 13 residues. The V end lost 1 base, the J end lost 7 bases, and 10 bases lay between the germline ends. Germline assignment: CDR1 SGHDN and CDR2 FVKESK. Written as DNA, the CDR3 is TGTGCCAGCAGCCAAGTCGAGCGGGGTGAAGCTTTCTTT. Translated: CASSQVERGEAFF. The full variable domain, rest sourced from reference TRBV14 and TRBJ1-1, is EAGVTQFPSHSVIEKGQTVTLRCDPISGHDNLYWYRRVMGKEIKFLLHFVKESKQDESGMPNNRFLAERTGGTYSTLKVQPAELEDSGVYFCASSQVERGEAFFGQGTRLTVV.

This chain joins TRBV27 and TRBJ1-6; TRBD1 agrees at 9 bases. V shed 5 bases and J 6 bases; nucleotides not matched to a gene: 8. Germline lookup yields CDR1 MNHEY and CDR2 SMNVEV (reference sequence). This CDR3 has 16 amino acids. CDR3 region: CASSRDRAILNSPLHF. In DNA form, the CDR3 reads TGTGCCAGCAGTCGGGACAGGGCGATCCTTAATTCACCCCTCCACTTT.

Comment on this clone: One end of the junction fails to match germline, which may point to a read error. The J gene is TRBJ2-7, the V gene TRBV2, with D tentatively TRBD1 (6 bases). Germline lookup yields CDR1 SNHLY and CDR2 FYNNEI. CDR3 length: 10 amino acids. The CDR3 here is CASSIAGENF. CDR3 nucleotides: TGTGCCAGCAGTATTGCAGGGGAAAACTTC. The complete variable domain, with remaining parts taken from reference TRBV2 and TRBJ2-7, reads EPEVTQTPSHQVTQMGQEVILRCVPISNHLYFYWYRQILGQKVEFLVSFYNNEISEKSEIFDDQFSVERPDGSNFTLKIRSTKLEDSAMYFCASSIAGENFGPGTRLTVT.